Shown below are 29 T cell receptor beta chains from a single sample sequenced in a study of T cells in tuberculosis. The repertoire was sequenced with immunoSEQ multiplex PCR; TCRdb's copy has only in-frame clones and lacks some. Of fewer than 55,000 clones in the sample, roughly 96% were seen once. Time point given: new active TB diagnosis, blood taken before or within 7 days of starting treatment. The source was PBMCs, collected at tuberculosis diagnosis. Every receptor here comes from an adult with tuberculosis.

This clone was detected only once. This chain uses TRBV5-1 with TRBJ2-2, with TRBD2 identical over 12 bases. Germline trimming cut 6 bases from V and 5 bases from J; bases unmatched to any gene: 8. CDR3 length equals 16 residues. Germline V gives CDR1 SGHRS, CDR2 YFSETQ. The CDR3 bases are TGCGCCAGCACCCAACTAGCGGGAGGCGGTACCGGGGAGCTGTTTTTT. This codes for CASTQLAGGGTGELFF.

This rearrangement joins TRBV5-1 to TRBJ2-7, with 7 bases aligning to TRBD2. Germline-derived CDR1 and CDR2 are SGHRS and YFSETQ. The V segment lost 0 bases and the J segment 2 bases; nucleotides outside the gene matches: 8. This CDR3 comprises 16 residues. CDR3 nucleotide sequence: TGCGCCAGCAGCTTGGAGACTAGCCGATGGGCCTACGAGCAGTACTTC. This encodes CASSLETSRWAYEQYF.

This rearrangement joins TRBV18 to TRBJ2-1; possibly TRBD2 for D (5 bases). The V gene lost 1 base and the J gene lost 5 bases, with 15 bases spanning the gap. CDR1 and CDR2 from the germline V gene are KGHSH and LQKENI. CDR3 length equals 16 residues. CDR3 coding DNA: TGTGCCAGCTCACCACTACTAGAGAGTTTCCACAATGAGCAGTTCTTC. This translates into CASSPLLESFHNEQFF. Based on the CDR3 plus reference TRBV18 and TRBJ2-1, the full variable domain is NAGVMQNPRHLVRRRGQEARLRCSPMKGHSHVYWYRQLPEEGLKFMVYLQKENIIDESGMPKERFSAEFPKEGPSILRIQQVVRGDSAAYFCASSPLLESFHNEQFFGPGTRLTVL.

The J gene is TRBJ1-1, the V gene TRBV30, with D possibly being TRBD1 (6 bases). With 2 bases removed from V and 0 bases from J, the gap between germline ends came to 10 bases. The CDR3 length is 14 residues. The germline CDR1 and CDR2 sequences are GTSNPN and SVGIG (reference sequence). CDR3 sequence: CAWSPGQMNTEAFF. The CDR3 DNA reads TGTGCCTGGAGTCCCGGACAGATGAACACTGAAGCTTTCTTT.

The chain uses TRBV4-3 and TRBJ2-5; D is perhaps TRBD1 (5 bases). The CDR3 contains 16 residues. Per germline, CDR1 LGHNA and CDR2 YSLEER. The germline V and J ends were trimmed by 2 bases and 2 bases, with 15 bases remaining between them. The CDR3 DNA reads as TGCGCCAGCAGCCAAACATATAGGAGACAGCAAGAGACCCAGTACTTC. Amino acid sequence: CASSQTYRRQQETQYF.

The chain carries TRBV7-9 and TRBJ1-1; 9 bases line up with TRBD1. V dropped 4 bases and J dropped 11; count of bases not matched to a gene: 11. In germline, CDR1 is SEHNR, CDR2 FQNEAQ (reference sequence). The CDR3 is 14 residues long. Written as DNA, the CDR3 is TGTGCCAGCAGCTGGACGGGACAGGGTCCCGGGGCTTTCTTT. Its translation: CASSWTGQGPGAFF. The full variable domain, in which reference TRBV7-9 and TRBJ1-1 provide the parts outside the CDR3, is DTGVSQNPRHKITKRGQNVTFRCDPISEHNRLYWYRQTLGQGPEFLTYFQNEAQLEKSRLLSDRFSAERPKGSFSTLEIQRTEQGDSAMYLCASSWTGQGPGAFFGQGTRLTVV.

CDR3 bases: TGTGCCAGCAGTGGGACAGACCCCAATGAGCAGTTCTTC. Translated: CASSGTDPNEQFF. The chain employs TRBV27 and TRBJ2-1, with 7 bases aligning to TRBD1. The germline V gene has CDR1 MNHEY and CDR2 SMNVEV (reference sequence). This CDR3 spans 13 amino acids. V was clipped by 5 bases and J by 6 bases; unmatched bases: 4.

This chain connects TRBV19 to TRBJ1-1, with TRBD1 matching over 9 bases. Losses at the gene ends were 3 bases for V and 5 bases for J; bases not matched to a gene: 7. The CDR3 covers 15 residues. Germline values: CDR1 LNHDA, CDR2 SQIVND (reference sequence). CDR3 in amino acids: CASSIIGQGRTEAFF. DNA of the CDR3: TGTGCCAGTAGTATTATCGGACAGGGGAGGACTGAAGCTTTCTTT.

The genes are TRBV29-1 and TRBJ2-7; weak D call: TRBD2 (5 bases). CDR3 length equals 11 residues. V was pared by 0 bases and J by 7 bases, with 7 bases between. Germline V gives CDR1 SQVTM, CDR2 ANQGSEA. CDR3: CSVEDPGEQYF. The CDR3 DNA follows: TGCAGCGTTGAAGACCCGGGGGAGCAGTACTTC.

This chain connects TRBV11-2 to TRBJ2-1; D may be TRBD2 (6 bases). There are 15 residues in the CDR3. The V end was cut by 5 bases, the J end by 5 bases, with 16 bases between. The germline gives CDR1 SGHAT, CDR2 FQNNGV. DNA of the CDR3: TGTGCCAGCAGCCCCCTGGGTAGCGGCAACAATGAGCAGTTCTTC. It yields the protein CASSPLGSGNNEQFF.

The chain carries TRBV7-6 and TRBJ2-5; weak D call: TRBD2 (6 bases). Looked up from germline, CDR1 is SGHVS and CDR2 is FNYEAQ. The CDR3 extends over 15 amino acids. Trimming took off 2 bases at V and 2 bases at J, with 12 bases between the two ends. For the CDR3, the DNA is TGTGCCAGCAGCTTATATTGGGCGGGACAAGAGACCCAGTACTTC. Translating it yields CASSLYWAGQETQYF.

The rearrangement joins TRBV28 to TRBJ2-3; 7 nucleotides align to TRBD2. V shed 5 bases, J shed 5 bases, and the junction held 13 bases outside the gene matches. Per germline, CDR1 MDHEN and CDR2 SYDVKM. The CDR3 sequence is 16 residues long. CDR3: CASSPWGEPGGDTQYF. The CDR3 DNA is TGTGCCAGCAGTCCCTGGGGGGAGCCGGGGGGAGATACGCAGTATTTT. The variable domain in full, with the rest retrieved from reference TRBV28 and TRBJ2-3, is DVKVTQSSRYLVKRTGEKVFLECVQDMDHENMFWYRQDPGLGLRLIYFSYDVKMKEKGDIPEGYSVSREKKERFSLILESASTNQTSMYLCASSPWGEPGGDTQYFGPGTRLTVL.

This clone has more than one count but fewer than ten. The CDR3 DNA reads TGTGCCAGCAGCCGACGACAGGGTATCACCGGGGAGCTGTTTTTT. Encoded protein: CASSRRQGITGELFF. V and J are TRBV7-8 and TRBJ2-2; 7 positions match TRBD1. CDR1 is SGHVS and CDR2 is FQNEAQ in the germline V gene. The V and J ends lost 5 bases and 4 bases, in that order; junction bases with no gene match: 7. CDR3 size: 15 residues.

This sequence joins TRBV28 and TRBJ1-5; TRBD1 matches at 8 bases. Germline V gene data show CDR1 as MDHEN and CDR2 as SYDVKM. The CDR3 totals 15 residues. V dropped 6 bases and J dropped 4; count of bases not matched to a gene: 8. The CDR3: CASRRGTGLNQPQHF. Written as DNA, the CDR3 is TGTGCCAGCAGACGAGGGACAGGACTAAATCAGCCCCAGCATTTT.

This chain joins TRBV2 and TRBJ2-4; perhaps TRBD1 as D (6 bases). Germline V gene lookup returns CDR1 SNHLY and CDR2 FYNNEI. Trimming removed 6 bases from V and 7 bases from J, with 13 bases in between. The CDR3 spans 13 residues. CDR3 residues: CASRVFTGNIQYF. The CDR3 bases are TGTGCCAGCAGAGTTTTTACAGGGAACATTCAGTACTTC.

The V gene is TRBV9, the J gene TRBJ2-1; TRBD2 matches 8 bases. The germline V gene has CDR1 SGDLS and CDR2 YYNGEE. With 3 bases clipped from V and 5 bases from J, the junction kept 10 bases outside the gene matches. The CDR3 runs 16 residues. CDR3 sequence (DNA): TGTGCCAGCAGCGGACATAGACTAGCGATGGACAATGAGCAGTTCTTC. Amino acids: CASSGHRLAMDNEQFF. Full variable domain (rest looked up from reference TRBV9 and TRBJ2-1): DSGVTQTPKHLITATGQRVTLRCSPRSGDLSVYWYQQSLDQGLQFLIQYYNGEERAKGNILERFSAQQFPDLHSELNLSSLELGDSALYFCASSGHRLAMDNEQFFGPGTRLTVL.

The rearrangement links TRBV2 to TRBJ1-1, with D hard to call. The CDR3 runs to 14 residues. Between the trimmed V and J ends, which lost 6 bases and 5 bases, there was a span of 16 bases. Germline V gene lookup returns CDR1 SNHLY and CDR2 FYNNEI. DNA for the CDR3: TGTGCCAGCAGCGGACTCCGGGGAGGTACTGAAGCTTTCTTT. As protein: CASSGLRGGTEAFF.

The CDR3 loop reads CASSLPSQGWTEAFF. CDR3 nucleotides: TGCGCCAGCAGCCTACCCTCTCAGGGTTGGACTGAAGCTTTCTTT. The chain combines TRBV5-1 with TRBJ1-1; tentative D call: TRBD1 (5 bases). The CDR3 covers 15 residues. Trimming removed 4 bases from V and 5 bases from J, with 18 bases in between. CDR1 is SGHRS and CDR2 is YFSETQ in the germline V gene.

The chain joins TRBV19 to TRBJ2-2, with a weak D call TRBD2 (6 bases). This CDR3 comprises 14 residues. Trimming removed 6 bases from V and 5 bases from J, with 13 bases in between. Per germline, CDR1 LNHDA and CDR2 SQIVND (reference sequence). CDR3 amino acids: CASRRGGRTGELFF. The CDR3 DNA follows: TGTGCCAGTAGACGCGGAGGGAGGACCGGGGAGCTGTTTTTT.

J is TRBJ2-1 and V is TRBV19, with TRBD2 identical over 12 bases. Germline trimming cut 6 bases from V and 10 bases from J; bases unmatched to any gene: 7. Germline V CDR1 and CDR2: LNHDA, SQIVND (reference sequence). The length of the CDR3 is 14 residues. CDR3 in DNA: TGTGCCAGTAGCCTAGCGGGAGGGCCAGTCGAGCAGTTCTTC. It codes for CASSLAGGPVEQFF.

This chain joins TRBV30 and TRBJ2-5, with a weak D call TRBD1 (6 bases). The germline CDR1 and CDR2 sequences are GTSNPN and SVGIG (reference sequence). This CDR3 spans 16 amino acids. With 2 bases removed from V and 4 bases from J, the gap between germline ends came to 20 bases. The CDR3 sequence is CAWSRMGHPAAETQYF. The CDR3 DNA reads as TGTGCCTGGAGTCGAATGGGACATCCGGCGGCAGAGACCCAGTACTTC.

The V and J genes are TRBV7-9 and TRBJ2-7; D may be TRBD2 (5 bases). CDR3 length: 17 residues. The ends were cut back, 5 bases at V and 2 bases at J, with 22 bases in the middle. Germline V gene lookup returns CDR1 SEHNR and CDR2 FQNEAQ (reference sequence). For the CDR3, the DNA is TGTGCCAGCAGCCCTCGGGGTTTAACCCACTCCACCTACGAGCAGTACTTC. Residues: CASSPRGLTHSTYEQYF.

Note on this clone: Germline and junction disagree at one end, which may indicate a read error. The V and J genes are TRBV6-5 and TRBJ2-1; 12 positions match TRBD2. Germline CDR1 MNHEY, CDR2 SVGAGI. The CDR3 runs 14 residues. CDR3 nucleotide sequence: TGTGCCAGCAGTTCCGGGACTAGCGGGTTGGAGCTGTTCTTC. Amino acid sequence: CASSSGTSGLELFF.

V gene TRBV4-3 combines with J gene TRBJ2-3, with D possibly matching TRBD2 (6 bases). Trimming stripped 2 bases from V and 4 bases from J, with 19 bases between. The CDR3 loop spans 17 amino acids. Germline V gene data show CDR1 as LGHNA and CDR2 as YSLEER. The CDR3 here is CASSQPPSFGGPDTQYF. The DNA of the CDR3 is TGCGCCAGCAGCCAACCTCCTAGCTTCGGGGGTCCAGATACGCAGTATTTT.

The CDR3 bases are TGTGCCACATCTCCACAGGTTTATGGCTACACCTTC. It codes for CATSPQVYGYTF. The chain links TRBV10-3 to TRBJ1-2, with D possibly TRBD1 on 5 matching bases. CDR1 is ENHRY and CDR2 is SYGVKD in the germline V gene. The CDR3 sequence is 12 residues long. V dropped 10 bases and J dropped 5 bases, with 14 bases sitting between them.

The table lists this clone with a count of one. CDR3 DNA sequence: TGTGCCTGGAGTGTAGGAACTAGCGGTAAAGAGACCCAGTACTTC. Residues: CAWSVGTSGKETQYF. V gene TRBV30 combines with J gene TRBJ2-5; 8 nucleotides agree with TRBD2. The V gene's germline CDR1 is GTSNPN and CDR2 SVGIG (reference sequence). The CDR3 consists of 15 residues. Germline trimming cut 0 bases from V and 3 bases from J; bases unmatched to any gene: 6.

V gene TRBV4-1 combines with J gene TRBJ2-5, with 7 nucleotides matching TRBD2. The length of the CDR3 is 15 residues. Germline assignment: CDR1 MGHRA and CDR2 YSYEKL. Germline trimming cut 0 bases from V and 3 bases from J; bases unmatched to any gene: 4. The CDR3 sequence: CASSQEAGVEETQYF. DNA for the CDR3: TGCGCCAGCAGCCAAGAGGCGGGGGTTGAAGAGACCCAGTACTTC.

V usage is TRBV28 and J usage is TRBJ2-7, with 8 bases matching TRBD2. This CDR3 spans 15 amino acids. Trimming took 5 bases from V and 5 from J; bases not matched to a gene: 11. Germline values: CDR1 MDHEN, CDR2 SYDVKM. The CDR3 coding sequence is TGTGCCAGCAGTACCACTAGCGGTTTTAGGAACGAGCAGTACTTC. Protein product: CASSTTSGFRNEQYF.

V gene TRBV5-1 combines with J gene TRBJ2-7; 8 bases map to TRBD2. This CDR3 contains 15 residues. The V gene's germline CDR1 is SGHRS and CDR2 YFSETQ. V lost 4 bases and J lost 1; bases outside the gene matches: 7. CDR3 DNA sequence: TGCGCCAGCAGCGGAGCGGGACTAGTATCCTACGAGCAGTACTTC. Its protein product is CASSGAGLVSYEQYF.